Below, one T cell receptor beta chain is given with its context. Its cognate antigen is unknown. Stated time point: cycle 4 day 1 (C4D1), after 6 weeks of nivolumab. Every patient was affected by relapse after autologous stem cell transplantation, while exposure to brentuximab vedotin was not uniform. The record originates from a study of PD-1 blockade in classical Hodgkin lymphoma. General observations from the study: While CD8+ TCR diversity did not rise significantly by C4D1, CD4+ TCR diversity did.

Method: immunoSEQ multiplex PCR; TCRdb's copy keeps in-frame clones and lacks some. The table has tens of thousands of clones, approximately 80% seen once. The clonotype comes from a human donor with classical Hodgkin lymphoma. The sequenced sample was peripheral blood mononuclear cells (PBMCs), obtained before the fourth cycle of nivolumab.

The CDR3 reads CASSAALGLVAGELFF. The CDR3, as DNA: TGTGCCAGCAGCGCTGCCTTGGGACTAGTGGCCGGGGAGCTGTTTTTT. The chain joins TRBV11-2 to TRBJ2-2; TRBD2 aligns across 8 bases. This CDR3 region has 16 residues. Germline V CDR1 and CDR2: SGHAT, FQNNGV. After removal of 5 bases from V and 6 bases from J, the junction contained 11 bases not matched to a gene.